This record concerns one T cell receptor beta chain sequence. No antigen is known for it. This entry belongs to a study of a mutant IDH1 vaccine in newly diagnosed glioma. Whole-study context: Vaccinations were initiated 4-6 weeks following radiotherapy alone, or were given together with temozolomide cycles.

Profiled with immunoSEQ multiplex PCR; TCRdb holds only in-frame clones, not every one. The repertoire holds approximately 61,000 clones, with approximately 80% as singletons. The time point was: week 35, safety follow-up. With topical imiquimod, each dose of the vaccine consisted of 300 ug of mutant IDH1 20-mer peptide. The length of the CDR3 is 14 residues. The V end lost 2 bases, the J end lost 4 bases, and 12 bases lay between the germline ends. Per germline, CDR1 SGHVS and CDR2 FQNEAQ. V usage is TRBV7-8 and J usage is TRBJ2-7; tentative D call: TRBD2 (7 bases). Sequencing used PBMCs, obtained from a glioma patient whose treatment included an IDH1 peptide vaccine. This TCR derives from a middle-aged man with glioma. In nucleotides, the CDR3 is TGTGCCAGCAGCTTAAGGGGGGGGCGGTACGAGCAGTACTTC. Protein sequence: CASSLRGGRYEQYF.